This T cell receptor beta chain was profiled in a study of T cells after yellow fever vaccination. About the research overall: Preparation used SMART-Seq v4 Ultra Low Input for the low-cell-number fractions. General study points: Primary-vaccination clones mostly resurfaced post-booster (roughly 97% CD4, 75% to 90% CD8). By day 5 rather than day 15, the secondary response had peaked, though it was weaker. Clonotypes shared by both compartments, CD4 and CD8, made up a small share.

Comments on this clonotype: The antigen is not known.

Looked up from germline, CDR1 is KGHSH and CDR2 is LQKENI. The V end lost 4 bases, the J end lost 0 bases, and 15 bases lay between the germline ends. The CDR3 runs to 17 residues. TCRdb processed the 5' RACE reads anew with MiXCR; each CDR3 protein has one entry. The sample carries a few hundred thousand distinct CDR3 sequences, approximately 3.9% recorded once. The input for sequencing was PBMCs, taken 5 days after the yellow fever booster vaccination. The TCR was taken from a man aged 18 to 30 who received the YFV17D yellow fever vaccine. This chain connects TRBV18 to TRBJ2-2, with D possibly called TRBD1 or TRBD2 (5 bases each). This chain's CDR3 is CASSQRDPEPNTGELFF. The DNA of the CDR3 is TGTGCCAGCTCACAACGGGACCCCGAGCCGAACACCGGGGAGCTGTTTTTT.